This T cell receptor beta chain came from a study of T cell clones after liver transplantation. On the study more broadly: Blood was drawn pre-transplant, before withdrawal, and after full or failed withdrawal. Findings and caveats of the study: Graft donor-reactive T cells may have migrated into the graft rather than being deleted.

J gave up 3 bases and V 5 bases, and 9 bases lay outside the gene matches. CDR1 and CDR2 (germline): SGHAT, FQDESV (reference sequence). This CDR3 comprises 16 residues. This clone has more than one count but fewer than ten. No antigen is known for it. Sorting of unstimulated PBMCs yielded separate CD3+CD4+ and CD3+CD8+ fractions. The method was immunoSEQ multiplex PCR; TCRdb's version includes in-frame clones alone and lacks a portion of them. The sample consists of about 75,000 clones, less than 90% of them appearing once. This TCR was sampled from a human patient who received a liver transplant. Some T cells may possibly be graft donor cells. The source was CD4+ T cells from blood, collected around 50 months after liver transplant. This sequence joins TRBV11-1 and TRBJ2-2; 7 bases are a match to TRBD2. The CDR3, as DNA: TGTGCCAGCAGCCCGGGGAGCGGGGTGTACACCGGGGAGCTGTTTTTT. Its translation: CASSPGSGVYTGELFF.